The source of this T cell receptor beta chain is a study of beta chain features in type 1 diabetes. This clone appeared a few times. No antigen is known for it. The authors reverse transcribed all of the isolated RNA, so sequencing captured expressed TCRB transcripts. The data were produced by immunoSEQ multiplex PCR, yet TCRdb's version contains in-frame clones alone and is incomplete. The top ten clones hold approximately 0.93% of a sample with roughly 160,000 clones, 6.5% to 9.5% of them seen once. V was cut by 2 bases and J by 2 bases, with 10 bases left in between. The CDR3 has 16 residues. Germline V lookup: CDR1 SGHTA, CDR2 FQGNSA. Study outcomes and limitations: Naive, central memory and regulatory TCRB repertoires appeared more similar among patients than healthy donors. Moderate but significant shortening of TCRB CDR3s was recorded in all four CD4+ subsets from Type 1 diabetes patients.

Sequenced input: central memory CD4+ T cells from blood. This TCR came from a woman in her thirties or forties with type 1 diabetes. The chain has TRBV7-2 and TRBJ2-6; no reliable D call. For the CDR3, the DNA is TGTGCCAGCAGCTTAATAGCCCGTACTGGGGCCAACGTCCTGACTTTC. This translates into CASSLIARTGANVLTF.